A selection of T cell receptor beta chains follows, all from one sample in a study of T cell repertoires in cytomegalovirus infection. TCRdb ran MiXCR on the reads and lists one entry per CDR3 protein. The table shows about 500,000 distinct CDR3 sequences, with around a third occurring only once. Antigens for these TCRs are unknown. The input for sequencing was cultured PBMCs, taken from culture after CMV antigen stimulation. These receptors all come from a human donor in good health (CMV status not recorded). Some clones in this sample may be carry-over from other donors' samples. CDR3s include the opening cysteine and the closing phenylalanine or tryptophan. The order of the fields is V gene, clone size, J gene, D gene, CDR3 protein, CDR3 DNA. D genes are given only for firm matches. Clone size is shown for a subset of rows, as once, few, many or a class of expanded clone.

V: TRBV27; size: once; J: TRBJ2-1; D: TRBD2; CDR3: CASSSWTSGWGNEQFF; DNA: TGTGCCAGCAGTTCATGGACTAGCGGGTGGGGTAATGAGCAGTTCTTC
V: TRBV6-2/TRBV6-3; size: few; J: TRBJ2-1; D: TRBD2; CDR3: CASNSERDLNNEQFF; DNA: TGTGCCAGCAATTCGGAGCGGGACCTAAACAATGAGCAGTTCTTC
V: TRBV27; size: .; J: TRBJ1-2; D: .; CDR3: CASSGYLTGLYGYTF; DNA: TGTGCCAGCAGTGGCTATCTTACAGGACTCTATGGCTACACCTTC
V: TRBV29-1; size: few; J: TRBJ2-3; D: .; CDR3: CSFEGGFTDTQYF; DNA: TGCAGTTTTGAAGGGGGGTTCACAGATACGCAGTATTTT
V: TRBV11-2; size: .; J: TRBJ1-2; D: .; CDR3: CASRESGVNYGYTF; DNA: TGTGCCAGCAGAGAAAGCGGCGTGAACTATGGCTACACCTTC
V: TRBV27; size: .; J: TRBJ2-7; D: .; CDR3: CASNPRSQSKEQYF; DNA: TGTGCCAGCAACCCTAGGTCGCAGTCGAAAGAGCAGTACTTC
V: TRBV27; size: .; J: TRBJ2-5; D: .; CDR3: CASSRPNAPETQYF; DNA: TGTGCCAGCAGTCGACCGAATGCCCCGGAGACCCAGTACTTC
V: TRBV28; size: few; J: TRBJ1-5; D: .; CDR3: CASSAGTGNQPQHF; DNA: TGTGCCAGCAGTGCAGGGACGGGCAATCAGCCCCAGCATTTT
V: TRBV9; size: .; J: TRBJ2-7; D: TRBD2; CDR3: CASSVAGGLAYEQYF; DNA: TGTGCCAGCAGCGTAGCTGGAGGACTAGCGTACGAGCAGTACTTC
V: TRBV27; size: .; J: TRBJ1-4; D: .; CDR3: CASSKGRYSATNEKLFF; DNA: TGTGCCAGCAGTAAAGGACGGTACAGTGCAACTAATGAAAAACTGTTTTTT
V: TRBV28; size: few; J: TRBJ2-5; D: .; CDR3: CASSKQLQETQYF; DNA: TGTGCCAGCAGTAAACAGCTTCAAGAGACCCAGTACTTC
V: TRBV12-3/TRBV12-4; size: .; J: TRBJ1-5; D: .; CDR3: CASSSDRTGQPQHF; DNA: TGTGCCAGCAGTTCCGACAGAACAGGACAGCCCCAGCATTTT
V: TRBV3-1; size: .; J: TRBJ1-1; D: .; CDR3: CASSLGTLWDTEAFF; DNA: TGTGCCAGCAGCCTAGGGACACTATGGGACACTGAAGCTTTCTTT
V: TRBV4-1; size: few; J: TRBJ2-1; D: TRBD1; CDR3: CASSQLRDRTYNEQFF; DNA: TGCGCCAGCAGCCAACTCCGGGACAGGACATACAATGAGCAGTTCTTC
V: TRBV28; size: many; J: TRBJ2-1; D: TRBD1; CDR3: CASSRQGSWVNEQFF; DNA: TGTGCCAGCAGTCGACAGGGGAGTTGGGTCAATGAGCAGTTCTTC
V: TRBV5-5; size: .; J: TRBJ1-4; D: .; CDR3: CASSLGIQEKLFF; DNA: TGTGCCAGCAGCTTGGGGATACAGGAAAAACTGTTTTTT
V: TRBV7-3; size: .; J: TRBJ2-3; D: TRBD2; CDR3: CASSAPSGSSDTQYF; DNA: TGTGCCAGCAGCGCACCTAGCGGGAGTTCAGATACGCAGTATTTT
V: TRBV4-3; size: many; J: TRBJ2-3; D: TRBD1; CDR3: CASSLVGTGVDTQYF; DNA: TGCGCCAGCAGCCTCGTGGGGACAGGGGTGGATACGCAGTATTTT
V: TRBV7-8; size: .; J: TRBJ2-2; D: .; CDR3: CASRALGGGELFF; DNA: TGTGCCAGCAGAGCCTTGGGGGGCGGGGAGCTGTTTTTT
V: TRBV6-2/TRBV6-3; size: .; J: TRBJ1-2; D: .; CDR3: CASSPFLLRDTPSNYGYTF; DNA: TGTGCCAGCAGCCCCTTCCTGCTTCGGGACACTCCTTCAAACTATGGCTACACCTTC
V: TRBV14; size: .; J: TRBJ2-2; D: TRBD1; CDR3: CASSQTGGTDSRELFF; DNA: TGTGCCAGCAGCCAGACAGGGGGCACAGACTCACGAGAGCTGTTTTTT
V: TRBV27; size: .; J: TRBJ1-6; D: TRBD1; CDR3: CASSLHSIGYGTDGLEGSPLHF; DNA: TGTGCCAGCAGTTTACATAGCATAGGTTACGGGACAGACGGCTTAGAAGGTTCACCCCTCCACTTT
V: TRBV11-1; size: few; J: TRBJ2-7; D: .; CDR3: CASSHDTYEQYF; DNA: TGTGCCAGCAGCCATGACACCTACGAGCAGTACTTC
V: TRBV20-1; size: .; J: TRBJ2-7; D: TRBD2; CDR3: CSARSQREPYEQYF; DNA: TGCAGTGCTAGGTCTCAGCGGGAGCCCTACGAGCAGTACTTC
V: TRBV7-2; size: many; J: TRBJ1-3; D: .; CDR3: CASSFINSGNTIYF; DNA: TGTGCCAGCAGCTTCATAAACTCTGGAAACACCATATATTTT
V: TRBV18; size: .; J: TRBJ2-2; D: .; CDR3: CASSPSGSDTGELFF; DNA: TGTGCCAGCTCACCAAGCGGGTCAGACACCGGGGAGCTGTTTTTT
V: TRBV6-2/TRBV6-3; size: few; J: TRBJ1-5; D: .; CDR3: CASSYGPNSNQPQHF; DNA: TGTGCCAGCAGTTACGGCCCGAATAGCAATCAGCCCCAGCATTTT
V: TRBV20-1; size: .; J: TRBJ2-1; D: .; CDR3: CSANGRNEQFF; DNA: TGCAGTGCTAATGGAAGGAATGAGCAGTTCTTC
V: TRBV12-5; size: many; J: TRBJ1-1; D: TRBD1; CDR3: CASGLSSGTGGGDTEAFF; DNA: TGTGCTAGTGGTTTGTCGTCCGGGACAGGGGGTGGGGACACTGAAGCTTTCTTT
V: TRBV6-5; size: .; J: TRBJ1-6; D: .; CDR3: CASSLPTGIGNSPLHF; DNA: TGTGCCAGCAGTCTCCCAACAGGGATAGGGAATTCACCCCTCCACTTT
V: TRBV6-1; size: .; J: TRBJ2-2; D: .; CDR3: CASKQGGTGELFF; DNA: TGTGCCAGCAAACAGGGAGGTACCGGGGAGCTGTTTTTT
V: TRBV7-6; size: few; J: TRBJ1-4; D: .; CDR3: CASSLGGPANEKLFF; DNA: TGTGCCAGCAGCCTAGGAGGGCCGGCTAATGAAAAACTGTTTTTT
V: TRBV12-3/TRBV12-4; size: .; J: TRBJ2-1; D: TRBD1; CDR3: CASSIGQGGISYNEQFF; DNA: TGTGCCAGCAGTATCGGACAGGGAGGAATTTCCTACAATGAGCAGTTCTTC
V: TRBV7-9; size: .; J: TRBJ2-2; D: TRBD1; CDR3: CASSSGDRGTGELFF; DNA: TGTGCCAGCAGCTCCGGGGACAGGGGCACCGGGGAGCTGTTTTTT
V: TRBV2; size: .; J: TRBJ1-2; D: .; CDR3: CASREEGDGYTF; DNA: TGTGCCAGCAGAGAGGAGGGGGATGGCTACACCTTC
V: TRBV4-2; size: .; J: TRBJ2-2; D: .; CDR3: CASSQQPSISGELFF; DNA: TGTGCCAGCAGCCAACAACCCTCAATTTCCGGGGAGCTGTTTTTT
V: TRBV19; size: .; J: TRBJ1-2; D: .; CDR3: CASRDLANVGYTF; DNA: TGTGCCAGTAGGGACCTTGCCAACGTTGGCTACACCTTC
V: TRBV10-3; size: .; J: TRBJ1-2; D: .; CDR3: CAISESAPAGYTF; DNA: TGTGCCATCAGTGAGTCCGCCCCAGCTGGCTACACCTTC
V: TRBV12-3/TRBV12-4; size: .; J: TRBJ2-3; D: .; CDR3: CASSKSTDTQYF; DNA: TGTGCCAGCAGTAAGAGCACAGATACGCAGTATTTT
V: TRBV28; size: .; J: TRBJ2-3; D: .; CDR3: CASSLGASSDLGTDTQYF; DNA: TGTGCCAGCAGTCTAGGTGCTAGTAGTGATTTGGGCACAGATACGCAGTATTTT
V: TRBV2; size: .; J: TRBJ2-3; D: TRBD2; CDR3: CASSERLAGAGDTQYF; DNA: TGTGCCAGCAGTGAAAGACTAGCGGGAGCGGGTGATACGCAGTATTTT
V: TRBV12-3/TRBV12-4; size: .; J: TRBJ1-5; D: TRBD1; CDR3: CATQGDSNQPQHF; DNA: TGTGCCACCCAGGGGGATAGCAATCAGCCCCAGCATTTT
V: TRBV7-2; size: .; J: TRBJ1-2; D: .; CDR3: CASAENRANYGYTF; DNA: TGTGCCAGCGCTGAGAACAGGGCTAACTATGGCTACACCTTC
V: TRBV6-8; size: .; J: TRBJ1-6; D: .; CDR3: CASSSPLHF; DNA: TGTGCCAGCAGCTCACCCCTCCACTTT
V: TRBV7-8; size: .; J: TRBJ1-2; D: .; CDR3: CASSLGDSYTF; DNA: TGTGCCAGCAGCTTAGGGGACAGCTACACCTTC
V: TRBV29-1; size: .; J: TRBJ2-5; D: .; CDR3: CSAPDNQETQYF; DNA: TGCAGCGCCCCGGACAACCAAGAGACCCAGTACTTC
V: TRBV20-1; size: .; J: TRBJ2-7; D: TRBD2; CDR3: CSAPVAGIDEQYF; DNA: TGCAGTGCTCCCGTAGCGGGAATCGACGAGCAGTACTTC
V: TRBV20-1; size: .; J: TRBJ2-1; D: TRBD2; CDR3: CSARTSGRPYEQFF; DNA: TGCAGTGCTAGGACTAGCGGGAGGCCGTATGAGCAGTTCTTC
V: TRBV7-2; size: .; J: TRBJ2-1; D: .; CDR3: CASSTQGNEQFF; DNA: TGTGCCAGCAGTACTCAAGGCAATGAGCAGTTCTTC
V: TRBV5-1; size: .; J: TRBJ2-1; D: TRBD2; CDR3: CASSLELAGRNEQFF; DNA: TGCGCCAGCAGCTTGGAACTAGCGGGTCGCAATGAGCAGTTCTTC
V: TRBV19; size: .; J: TRBJ2-7; D: .; CDR3: CASSDPDFAPYEQYF; DNA: TGTGCCAGTAGTGACCCGGACTTTGCCCCCTACGAGCAGTACTTC
V: TRBV6-5; size: few; J: TRBJ1-1; D: .; CDR3: CASSPTQGQMNTEAFF; DNA: TGTGCCAGCAGCCCTACCCAAGGACAGATGAACACTGAAGCTTTCTTT